Shown below are 20 T cell receptor beta chains from a single sample sequenced in a study of cytomegalovirus exposure and HLA in healthy donors. 60 Vbeta and 13 Jbeta primers were used in PCR. This table comes from immunoSEQ multiplex PCR, and its TCRdb copy is limited to in-frame clones, with some not included. The sample shows more than 90,000 clones, 82% of them seen only once. What was sequenced was PBMCs. These receptor sequences come from a man aged 50-59 years in good health and CMV-seronegative.

This chain uses TRBV19 with TRBJ2-1; maybe TRBD2 (6 bases). The germline V gene encodes CDR1 LNHDA and CDR2 SQIVND (reference sequence). The CDR3 sequence is 16 residues long. V gave up 5 bases and J gave up 3 bases, with 17 bases separating them. As DNA, the CDR3 is TGTGCCAGTAGTCCGGGCGGGACGCAGGTCTACAATGAGCAGTTCTTC. It specifies CASSPGGTQVYNEQFF.

The chain recombines TRBV5-1 with TRBJ2-7; 7 bases are a match to TRBD1. CDR1 is SGHRS and CDR2 is YFSETQ in the germline V gene. The CDR3 is made up of 15 amino acids. V was pared by 3 bases and J by 2 bases, with 8 bases of the junction left unmatched. CDR3 sequence: CASSYVDRTPYEQYF. The CDR3 DNA follows: TGCGCCAGCAGCTACGTGGACAGGACCCCCTACGAGCAGTACTTC.

This clone has only a few counts. V is TRBV11-3 and J is TRBJ1-1; TRBD1 agrees at 7 bases. The CDR3 sequence is 14 residues long. J gave up 3 bases and V 5 bases, and 6 bases lay outside the gene matches. Germline V gene data show CDR1 as SGHNT and CDR2 as YENEEA. The CDR3 here is CASSHSGTDTEAFF. The DNA of the CDR3 is TGTGCCAGCAGCCACTCCGGGACAGACACTGAAGCTTTCTTT.

The chain joins TRBV6-6 to TRBJ2-7; D is possibly TRBD1 (5 bases). Germline-derived CDR1 and CDR2 are MNHNY and SVGAGI (reference sequence). The CDR3 sequence is 12 residues long. Trimming took off 6 bases at V and 5 bases at J, with 11 bases between the two ends. CDR3 nucleotides: TGTGCCAGCAGCCCTAAAGGGGACGAGCAGTACTTC. Its protein is CASSPKGDEQYF.

As to this clone: At one end, the junction sequence differs from germline, possibly due to a read error. V usage is TRBV7-9 and J usage is TRBJ2-1; 13 bases fit TRBD2. Germline values: CDR1 SEHNR, CDR2 FQNEAQ (reference sequence). This CDR3 is 16 amino acids long. As DNA, the CDR3 is TGTTCCAGCAGCCAAGGACTAGCGGGAGAAGAAGAGTTGTGGTTCTTC. Its protein is CSSSQGLAGEEELWFF.

The CDR3: CASSFSGSFYNEQFF. The CDR3 DNA sequence: TGTGCCAGCAGCTTTAGCGGGAGCTTTTACAATGAGCAGTTCTTC. The chain is built from TRBV7-3 and TRBJ2-1; the match to TRBD2 covers 9 bases. The CDR3 spans 15 residues. CDR1 is SGHTA and CDR2 is FQGTGA in the germline V gene. The V and J ends lost 3 bases and 4 bases, in that order; junction bases with no gene match: 4.

The chain joins TRBV6-5 to TRBJ2-7, with 8 bases aligning to TRBD1. J lost 4 bases, V lost 4 bases, and 9 bases had no gene match. The CDR3 length is 15 residues. CDR1 and CDR2 from the germline V gene are MNHEY and SVGAGI. This chain's CDR3 is CASSSSGGTGYEQYF. The CDR3 DNA reads TGTGCCAGCAGTTCCTCTGGCGGGACAGGTTACGAGCAGTACTTC.

The chain links TRBV19 to TRBJ2-3; 12 bases line up with TRBD2. The V and J ends lost 6 bases and 2 bases, in that order; junction bases with no gene match: 3. CDR1 and CDR2 from the germline V gene are LNHDA and SQIVND (reference sequence). The CDR3 extends over 15 amino acids. CDR3 sequence: CASRGLAGYTDTQYF. For the CDR3, the DNA is TGTGCCAGTAGAGGACTAGCGGGATACACAGATACGCAGTATTTT.

This clone was counted between two and nine times. The gene calls are TRBV4-2 and TRBJ2-2; 13 bases agree with TRBD2. V gave up 5 bases and J gave up 4 bases; unmatched junction bases: 13. The germline V gene has CDR1 LGHNA and CDR2 YNFKEQ. The CDR3 is 19 amino acids. CDR3 residues: CASSLKFGLAGVVTGELFF. The DNA for the CDR3 is TGTGCCAGCAGCTTGAAGTTTGGACTAGCGGGAGTAGTCACCGGGGAGCTGTTTTTT.

The J gene is TRBJ1-3, the V gene TRBV9, with 8 bases identical to TRBD1. V dropped 0 bases and J dropped 0; count of bases not matched to a gene: 2. The germline gives CDR1 SGDLS, CDR2 YYNGEE. The CDR3 is made up of 16 amino acids. CDR3 amino acids: CASSVGGQDSGNTIYF. For the CDR3, the DNA is TGTGCCAGCAGCGTAGGGGGACAGGACTCTGGAAACACCATATATTTT.

The CDR3 coding sequence is TGTGCCAGTAGTATAGGCAGGGGAGCTGGGGCCAACGTCCTGACTTTC. Translation: CASSIGRGAGANVLTF. V is TRBV19 and J is TRBJ2-6, with D possibly matching TRBD1 (6 bases). This CDR3 has 16 amino acids. Per germline, CDR1 LNHDA and CDR2 SQIVND (reference sequence). Trimming shortened V by 1 base and J by 2 bases, and 9 bases separated the two germline ends. Looking up the rest from reference TRBV19 and TRBJ2-6 gives the full variable domain: DGGITQSPKYLFRKEGQNVTLSCEQNLNHDAMYWYRQDPGQGLRLIYYSQIVNDFQKGDIAEGYSVSREKKESFPLTVTSAQKNPTAFYLCASSIGRGAGANVLTFGAGSRLTVL.

This clone was counted a single time. The gene calls are TRBV7-9 and TRBJ2-7, with 9 bases aligning to TRBD2. The V gene's germline CDR1 is SEHNR and CDR2 FQNEAQ (reference sequence). The V segment lost 5 bases and the J segment 4 bases; nucleotides outside the gene matches: 12. The CDR3 contains 16 residues. CDR3 sequence: CASSQPSSGKGYEQYF. CDR3 nucleotide sequence: TGTGCCAGCAGCCAACCATCTAGCGGGAAAGGGTACGAGCAGTACTTC.

The chain uses TRBV5-1 and TRBJ2-3; D possibly corresponds to TRBD1 (5 bases). The CDR3 has 13 residues. The V and J ends lost 5 bases and 2 bases respectively, with 9 bases between them. From germline, CDR1 is SGHRS and CDR2 YFSETQ. CDR3 coding DNA: TGCGCCAGCAGGGCAGGGCCCACAGATACGCAGTATTTT. It is translated as CASRAGPTDTQYF. Full variable domain (missing parts from reference TRBV5-1 and TRBJ2-3): KAGVTQTPRYLIKTRGQQVTLSCSPISGHRSVSWYQQTPGQGLQFLFEYFSETQRNKGNFPGRFSGRQFSNSRSEMNVSTLELGDSALYLCASRAGPTDTQYFGPGTRLTVL.

This chain joins TRBV10-3 and TRBJ2-6; 8 positions match TRBD2. The CDR3 has 16 residues. In germline, CDR1 is ENHRY, CDR2 SYGVKD. V lost 5 bases, J lost 2 bases, and 5 bases stayed unmatched. Here the CDR3 DNA reads TGTGCCATCAGTCCGGGGGGGGGAACTGGGGCCAACGTCCTGACTTTC. Translating it yields CAISPGGGTGANVLTF.

The chain couples TRBV7-9 to TRBJ2-1; 7 nucleotides match TRBD1. The V gene end was trimmed by 5 bases and the J gene end by 5 bases; junction bases not matched to a gene: 9. The CDR3 is 15 residues long. The germline V gene encodes CDR1 SEHNR and CDR2 FQNEAQ (reference sequence). This CDR3 reads CASSPRGLVNNEQFF. CDR3 sequence (DNA): TGTGCCAGCAGCCCAAGGGGGCTTGTGAACAATGAGCAGTTCTTC. Supplemented by reference TRBV7-9 and TRBJ2-1, the full variable domain reads DTGVSQNPRHKITKRGQNVTFRCDPISEHNRLYWYRQTLGQGPEFLTYFQNEAQLEKSRLLSDRFSAERPKGSFSTLEIQRTEQGDSAMYLCASSPRGLVNNEQFFGPGTRLTVL.

The V and J genes are TRBV5-4 and TRBJ2-7, with 9 bases matching TRBD2. With V trimmed by 3 bases and J by 0 bases, 7 bases remained unmatched. The germline gives CDR1 SGHNT, CDR2 YYREEE (reference sequence). CDR3 length equals 16 residues. The CDR3: CASSSPGSGSSYEQYF. CDR3 bases: TGTGCCAGCAGCTCCCCTGGTAGCGGGAGCTCCTACGAGCAGTACTTC.

About this clone: An end of the junction differs from the germline gene, which may be a read error. The V gene is TRBV19, the J gene TRBJ1-2; unclear D gene. The V gene's germline CDR1 is LNHDA and CDR2 SQIVND (reference sequence). CDR3 length: 15 amino acids. CDR3 loop: CASSIVGRITYGYTF. The CDR3 bases are TGTGCCAGTAGCATAGTAGGGAGGATCACTTATGGCTACACCTTC.

This clone was counted only a few times. This sequence joins TRBV28 and TRBJ1-1; D uncertain. V was shortened by 5 bases and J by 7 bases, with 11 bases between the two germline ends. This CDR3 comprises 12 residues. Germline-derived CDR1 and CDR2 are MDHEN and SYDVKM. CDR3 coding DNA: TGTGCCAGCAGTCCTCTTATAGATGAAGCTTTCTTT. It encodes CASSPLIDEAFF.

The V and J genes are TRBV18 and TRBJ1-1, with TRBD1 matching over 12 bases. V lost 6 bases and J lost 8; bases outside the gene matches: 13. The CDR3 extends over 16 amino acids. Germline V gene sequence: CDR1 KGHSH, CDR2 LQKENI. CDR3 region: CASSRSAAGTGGEAFF. CDR3 bases: TGTGCCAGCTCCCGCAGTGCGGCAGGGACAGGGGGCGAAGCTTTCTTT.

The chain is built from TRBV7-9 and TRBJ2-1; D might be TRBD2 (5 bases). Per germline, CDR1 SEHNR and CDR2 FQNEAQ (reference sequence). Trimming removed 4 bases from V and 3 bases from J, with 13 bases in between. The length of the CDR3 is 15 residues. This chain's CDR3 is CASSSSRGVYNEQFF. CDR3 DNA sequence: TGTGCCAGCAGCTCCAGCCGGGGAGTCTACAATGAGCAGTTCTTC.